These 11 T cell receptor delta chains share one sample of origin, sequenced in a study of gamma-delta T cells after stem cell transplantation. TCRdb processed the RT-PCR reads again with the CATT caller. The sample lists 650 to 1,000 delta-chain clones; 13% to 15% were seen once. The specimen sequenced was gamma-delta T cells. These receptors were collected from a human donor. It is not recorded whose cells these are; they may come from a transplant donor.

This chain joins TRDV2 and TRDJ1; 10 nucleotides line up with TRDD3. TCRdb records no J gene; here it was assigned by comparing the DNA to germline. With V trimmed by 3 bases and J by 0 bases, 18 bases remained unmatched. The CDR3 totals 20 residues. Germline CDR1 reads GEAIGNYY; CDR2 reads EKD. DNA of the CDR3: TGTGCCTGTGACCCCCTTACTGGGGGATCATCCGCCCTGTACACCGATAAACTCATCTTT. Amino acids: CACDPLTGGSSALYTDKLIF.

As for this clone: A far larger clone is just one base off, so this is likely a read error. This chain uses TRDV2 with TRDJ1; TRDD3 aligns across 9 bases. Per the germline V gene, CDR1 is GEAIGNYY and CDR2 is EKD. Trimming cost V 0 bases and J 1 base; bases outside gene matches: 20. CDR3 length: 21 residues. The CDR3 DNA is TGTGCCTGTGACACCGTTGAGTCCAACCGGTGTACTGGGGGACTCACCGATAAACTCATCTTT. Translation gives CACDTVESNRCTGGLTDKLIF.

This clone was observed a handful of times. The protein given by TCRdb reflects a much larger clone and differs at residue 3 from this DNA's translation, likely from a read error; the protein shown is the DNA's translation. The chain has TRDV2 and TRDJ1; TRDD3 agrees at 13 bases. The CDR3 is made up of 17 amino acids. The germline V gene encodes CDR1 GEAIGNYY and CDR2 EKD. In nucleotides, the CDR3 is TGTGCCCGTGACACCTTACTGGGGGATACGCAAACCGATAAACTCATCTTT. Its protein is CARDTLLGDTQTDKLIF.

This clone has a handful of counts. The protein TCRdb lists belongs to a much larger clone and differs from this DNA's translation at residue 9, which points to a read error; the protein shown is made from the DNA. V usage is TRDV2 and J usage is TRDJ1; 10 bases are shared with TRDD3. From germline, CDR1 is GEAIGNYY and CDR2 EKD. V lost 0 bases and J lost 2; bases outside the gene matches: 11. CDR3 length: 18 residues. CDR3: CACDTLKLPGDTTDKLIF. Here the CDR3 DNA reads TGTGCCTGTGACACCCTAAAATTACCGGGGGATACGACCGATAAACTCATCTTT.

This clone appeared a few times. V is TRDV1 and J is TRDJ1, with 10 bases lining up with TRDD3. J lost 3 bases, V lost 2 bases, and 24 bases had no gene match. Germline CDR1 reads TSWWSYY; CDR2 reads QGS. The CDR3 has 22 amino acids. CDR3 in DNA: TGTGCTCTTGGGGAATGGGGTGGGGCTACCCTTTACTGGGGGATGACAGCCGATAAACTCATCTTT. It codes for CALGEWGGATLYWGMTADKLIF.

This clone was observed a few times. A far larger clone lies a single base away; this is likely a read error. Other DNA sequences from this sample encode an identical CDR3 as well. The V and J genes are TRDV2 and TRDJ1; 13 bases map to TRDD3. CDR1 is GEAIGNYY and CDR2 is EKD in the germline V gene. The CDR3 consists of 18 residues. The CDR3 spells CACDTLKLLGDTTDKLIF. In nucleotides, the CDR3 is TGTGCCTGTGACACCCTAAAATTACTGGGGGATACGACCGACAAACTCATCTTT.

In this sample, this clone turned up a few times. A single base separates this from a much larger clone, so it may be a read error. Other nucleotide sequences in the sample specify the same CDR3. The rearrangement joins TRDV2 to TRDJ1; D remains unclear. The CDR3 has 17 amino acids. CDR1 is GEAIGNYY and CDR2 is EKD in the germline V gene. Trimming shortened V by 1 base and J by 0 bases, and 17 bases separated the two germline ends. Here the CDR3 reads CACDTVGDLAYTDKLIF. The CDR3 nucleotides are TGTGCCTGTGACACAGTCGGAGATCTGGCCTACACCGATAAACTCATCTTT.

This clone was found a few times. This likely stems from a read error, as it lies one base from a far larger clone. At the DNA level, this CDR3 is encoded by other sequences in the same sample as well. This chain uses TRDV2 with TRDJ1, with TRDD3 matching over 9 bases. Per the germline V gene, CDR1 is GEAIGNYY and CDR2 is EKD. The CDR3 is 15 amino acids. Written as DNA, the CDR3 is TGTGCCTGTGACACCGTGGGGGATAAAACCGACAAACTCATCTTT. Protein sequence: CACDTVGDKTDKLIF.

This clone rates as large. This chain links TRDV2 with TRDJ1, with 13 bases aligning to TRDD3. The CDR3 length is 17 residues. Per germline, CDR1 GEAIGNYY and CDR2 EKD. V dropped 0 bases and J dropped 2; count of bases not matched to a gene: 5. The CDR3 reads CACDTLLGDTQTDKLIF. Written as DNA, the CDR3 is TGTGCCTGTGACACCTTACTGGGGGATACGCAAACCGATAAACTCATCTTT.

This clone appeared a few times. TCRdb pairs this DNA with a much larger clone's protein that differs at residue 12, likely a read error; the protein shown was translated from the DNA. The gene calls are TRDV2 and TRDJ1; 9 bases agree with TRDD3. Per the germline V gene, CDR1 is GEAIGNYY and CDR2 is EKD. The ends lost 1 base at V and 6 bases at J; junction bases unmatched: 14. The CDR3 totals 17 residues. CDR3 loop: CACDTLGGLGDRYKLIF. DNA of the CDR3: TGTGCCTGTGACACTTTGGGCGGACTGGGGGACCGGTATAAACTCATCTTT.

This clone is labeled as large (0.1 to 1%). V and J are TRDV2 and TRDJ1; TRDD3 aligns across 13 bases. The junction had 25 bases not matched to a gene; V was cut back by 3 bases and J by 10 bases. The CDR3 totals 20 residues. CDR1 and CDR2 (germline): GEAIGNYY, EKD. In nucleotides, the CDR3 is TGTGCCTGTGACCGACTGGGGGATACGAGGCACACCTCGGGTTTAGGCGGACTCATCTTT. It specifies CACDRLGDTRHTSGLGGLIF.